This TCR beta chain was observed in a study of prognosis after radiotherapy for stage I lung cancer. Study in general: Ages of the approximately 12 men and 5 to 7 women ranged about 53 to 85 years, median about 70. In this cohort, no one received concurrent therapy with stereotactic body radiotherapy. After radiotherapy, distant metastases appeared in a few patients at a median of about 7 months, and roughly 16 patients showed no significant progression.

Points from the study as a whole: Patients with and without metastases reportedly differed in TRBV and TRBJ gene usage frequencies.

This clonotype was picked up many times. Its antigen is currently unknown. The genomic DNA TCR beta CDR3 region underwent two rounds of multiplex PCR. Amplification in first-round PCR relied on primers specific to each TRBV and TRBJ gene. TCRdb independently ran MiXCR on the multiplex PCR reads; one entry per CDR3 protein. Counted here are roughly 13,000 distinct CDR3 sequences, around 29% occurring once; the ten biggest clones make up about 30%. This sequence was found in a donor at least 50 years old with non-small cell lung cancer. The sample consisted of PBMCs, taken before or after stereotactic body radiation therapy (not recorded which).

The CDR3 sequence is CASSSDRDPDTQYF. CDR3 DNA: TGTGCCAGCAGTTCGGACAGGGACCCAGATACGCAGTATTTT. The chain uses TRBV12-3 or TRBV12-4 and TRBJ2-3, with 8 nucleotides matching TRBD1. This CDR3 contains 14 residues. After removal of 4 bases from V and 4 bases from J, the junction contained 4 bases not matched to a gene.